A selection of T cell receptor beta chains follows, all from one sample in a study of T-cell reconstitution after alpha-beta-depleted transplantation in children. TCRdb reprocessed the PCR reads with MiXCR, giving one entry per CDR3 protein. Of fewer than 550,000 distinct CDR3 sequences in the sample, about a sixth are singletons; the top ten hold roughly 29%. The starting material was PBMCs, mostly from graft donor cells, obtained 360 days after TCRalphabeta/CD19-depleted stem cell transplant. These receptor sequences come from a boy in the first two years of life who had a stem cell transplant for Wiskott-Aldrich syndrome, so the T cells may come from the graft donor. Each CDR3 is given with its conserved first and last residue. Each record gives: J gene, D gene, V gene, clone size, CDR3 length, CDR3 DNA, CDR3 protein. The D gene is left open where the match is weak. Part of the rows lack a size; the others show once, few, many or a class for expanded clones.

TRBJ2-7 - TRBV9 - 14 TGTGCCAGCAGCGTAGCCAGCGATCTTTACGAGCAGTACTTC CASSVASDLYEQYF
TRBJ2-4 - TRBV5-5 - 16 TGTGCCAGCAGCCCCAGGTTGGGATTAGCCAAAAACATTCAGTACTTC CASSPRLGLAKNIQYF
TRBJ1-6 TRBD1 TRBV28 - 15 TGTGCCAGCAGTTTATCTGGACAGGCCTATTCACCCCTCCACTTT CASSLSGQAYSPLHF
TRBJ2-7 - TRBV5-5 few 14 TGTGCCAGCGGGGGTCTTGCCCTATCCTACGAGCAGTACTTC CASGGLALSYEQYF
TRBJ2-7 - TRBV5-1 - 14 TGCGCCAGCAGCAACGGACTGCTCTCCTACGAGCAGTACTTC CASSNGLLSYEQYF
TRBJ2-1 - TRBV12-3/TRBV12-4 few 12 TGTGCCAGCGGCTCGGACAGCAATGAGCAGTTCTTC CASGSDSNEQFF
TRBJ2-1 - TRBV19 few 14 TGTGCCAGTACTAAAGGAAGGCTACACAATGAGCAGTTCTTC CASTKGRLHNEQFF
TRBJ2-5 TRBD1 TRBV2 few 14 TGTGCCAGCAGTGTAAACAGGGGAGTAAAGACCCAGTACTTC CASSVNRGVKTQYF
TRBJ2-3 TRBD2 TRBV20-1 - 11 TGCAGTGCGCTAGCTAGCGGGGAGCAGTATTTT CSALASGEQYF
TRBJ2-3 TRBD2 TRBV5-1 - 18 TGCGCCAGCAGCCTGGGTAGCGGGAGGCCTCTAGGCACAGATACGCAGTATTTT CASSLGSGRPLGTDTQYF
TRBJ2-5 TRBD1 TRBV12-3/TRBV12-4 few 15 TGTGCCAGCAGTTTAGGGGGACAGCCTCAAGAGACCCAGTACTTC CASSLGGQPQETQYF
TRBJ1-1 TRBD1 TRBV29-1 many 13 TGCAGCGTTGAAAGCGACAGGGGCACTGAAGCTTTCTTT CSVESDRGTEAFF
TRBJ2-7 TRBD1 TRBV18 few 13 TGTGCCAGCTCACCCGGACAGGGGGACGAGCAGTACTTC CASSPGQGDEQYF
TRBJ2-7 TRBD1 TRBV19 few 16 TGTGCCAGTACCGTGACAGGGCCGGGTTCTCTACGGGAGCAGTACTTC CASTVTGPGSLREQYF
TRBJ1-6 TRBD1 TRBV4-3 few 15 TGCGCCAGCAGCCAAGAGGACAGGGATAATTCACCCCTCCACTTT CASSQEDRDNSPLHF
TRBJ1-2 - TRBV20-1 - 14 TGCAGTGCGGACTCAGGGAATTTGGGCTATGGCTACACCTTC CSADSGNLGYGYTF
TRBJ2-1 - TRBV5-1 - 12 TGCGCCAGCAGCTCGGACACAGATAAGCAGTTCTTC CASSSDTDKQFF
TRBJ2-1 - TRBV29-1 many 14 TGCAGCGTTGAGGGACCACCAAAATACAATGAGCAGTTCTTC CSVEGPPKYNEQFF
TRBJ2-4 TRBD1 TRBV2 - 13 TGTGCCAGCAGTGAAACCAAATGGGACAGCCAGTACTTC CASSETKWDSQYF
TRBJ2-5 TRBD2 TRBV7-9 many 16 TGTGCCAGCAGCTTAGGTATACTAGCGGCCCAAGAGACCCAGTACTTC CASSLGILAAQETQYF
TRBJ1-5 - TRBV24-1 - 14 TGTGCCACCAGTGAAAACCACCAAAATCAGCCCCAGCATTTT CATSENHQNQPQHF
TRBJ2-2 - TRBV6-1 few 13 TGTGCCTGTAGGACACGGGACACCGGGGAGCTGTTTTTT CACRTRDTGELFF
TRBJ2-3 - TRBV7-7 - 15 TGTGCCAGCAGCTTAGAGTCCGGGATGCTGAATACGCAGTATTTT CASSLESGMLNTQYF
TRBJ2-7 - TRBV5-1 few 14 TGCGCCAGCAGCCGGGACGCACTCTCCTACGAGCAGTACTTC CASSRDALSYEQYF
TRBJ2-3 TRBD1 TRBV6-4 - 17 TGTGCCAGCAGCCCTACCGTACTGACAGGGCTCACAGATACGCAGTATTTT CASSPTVLTGLTDTQYF
TRBJ2-2 - TRBV5-1 few 15 TGCGCCAGCAGCTTGAGGCAGACGAACACCGGGGAGCTGTTTTTT CASSLRQTNTGELFF
TRBJ2-7 TRBD2 TRBV7-9 few 16 TGTGCCAGCAGCTTAGGGTCCGGGACTAGCAGCTACGAGCAGTACTTC CASSLGSGTSSYEQYF
TRBJ2-2 TRBD1 TRBV12-3/TRBV12-4 many 13 TGTGCCAGCAGGGGACAGCTGACCGGGGAGCTGTTTTTT CASRGQLTGELFF
TRBJ2-7 TRBD1 TRBV7-2 - 14 TGTGCCAGCAGCTCGACAGGGCTCCTGGACGAGCAGTACTTC CASSSTGLLDEQYF
TRBJ2-2 TRBD1 TRBV4-3 - 17 TGCGCCAGCAGCCAAACAGGACAGGGGGCGAACACCGGGGAGCTGTTTTTT CASSQTGQGANTGELFF
TRBJ2-5 - TRBV12-3/TRBV12-4 - 13 TGTGCCAGCAGACTCGCGGCTCAAGAGACCCAGTACTTC CASRLAAQETQYF
TRBJ2-5 TRBD1 TRBV20-1 - 15 TGCAGTGCTAGCGAATCAGGGGGCAGGGGAGAGACCCAGTACTTC CSASESGGRGETQYF
TRBJ1-2 - TRBV21-1 - 15 TGTGCCAGCAGCAAAGGGGAGGGACGGATCTATGGCTACACCTTC CASSKGEGRIYGYTF
TRBJ2-6 - TRBV24-1 - 12 TGTGCCACCAGTGCCTTCCAGGGGGTCCTGACTTTC CATSAFQGVLTF
TRBJ2-6 - TRBV4-3 few 14 TGCGCCAGCAGCCAAGTCCTAGGGAGCCTCGTCCTGACTTTC CASSQVLGSLVLTF
TRBJ2-7 - TRBV6-2/TRBV6-3 - 14 TGTGCCAGCAGCGACCTTTGGGCTACCTACGAGCAGTACTTC CASSDLWATYEQYF
TRBJ2-7 - TRBV12-3/TRBV12-4 few 15 TGTGCCAGCAGTTTTTGGGTCGTGGGGAGCTACGAGCAGTACTTC CASSFWVVGSYEQYF
TRBJ2-7 TRBD1 TRBV18 few 17 TGTGCCAGCTCACCACTACCCCGGACAGGGGGCTTCGACGAGCAGTACTTC CASSPLPRTGGFDEQYF
TRBJ2-7 TRBD2 TRBV30 - 13 TGTGCCTGGAAGGTTCTAGCGGGAGACGAGCAGTACTTC CAWKVLAGDEQYF
TRBJ2-7 - TRBV12-3/TRBV12-4 few 14 TGTGCCAGCAGTTTAGCGAACGTGCGATACGAGCAGTACTTC CASSLANVRYEQYF
TRBJ2-7 - TRBV3-1 few 13 TGTGCCAGCAGCCGCCGCATAGAGTACGAGCAGTACTTC CASSRRIEYEQYF
TRBJ2-3 - TRBV12-3/TRBV12-4 many 15 TGTGCCAGCAGCCTCTCGGGGGGCCCCACAGATACGCAGTATTTT CASSLSGGPTDTQYF
TRBJ2-2 TRBD2 TRBV12-3/TRBV12-4 - 16 TGTGCCAGCAGTCCCACCGGGACTAGCTCAACCGGGGAGCTGTTTTTT CASSPTGTSSTGELFF
TRBJ2-3 - TRBV5-6 - 14 TGTGCCAGCAGCTTGCCAGAGAGCACAGATACGCAGTATTTT CASSLPESTDTQYF
TRBJ2-3 - TRBV20-1 few 13 TGCAGTGCGCGGGACCTCAGCACAGATACGCAGTATTTT CSARDLSTDTQYF
TRBJ2-1 - TRBV13 few 20 TGTGCCAGCAGCTTAGGGGGGGCTCTAGTTTCGCGGGAATCAGGCCATGAGCAGTTCTTC CASSLGGALVSRESGHEQFF
TRBJ2-2 - TRBV4-1 few 15 TGCGCCAGCAGCCAAGATCGGACGAACACCGGGGAGCTGTTTTTT CASSQDRTNTGELFF
TRBJ2-7 TRBD2 TRBV27 - 14 TGTGCCAGCAGTAAGGGACTAGTTGACGGCGAGCAGTACTTC CASSKGLVDGEQYF
TRBJ2-7 - TRBV5-1 few 15 TGCGCCAGCAGCTTGGCCGGGGAGTGGAAGGACGAGCAGTACTTC CASSLAGEWKDEQYF
TRBJ2-5 TRBD1 TRBV24-1 - 13 TGTGCCACCCAACCGACAGGGAAAGAGACCCAGTACTTC CATQPTGKETQYF
TRBJ2-1 - TRBV5-1 few 15 TGCGCCAGCGTTGAGGGGTTAAGCTCCTACAATGAGCAGTTCTTC CASVEGLSSYNEQFF
TRBJ2-7 - TRBV4-3 few 15 TGCGCCAGCAGCCCACGCGTAGGAGGGACCTACGAGCAGTACTTC CASSPRVGGTYEQYF
TRBJ2-7 - TRBV21-1 few 15 TGTGCCAGCAGCAAAGGAGGAGCGGGCTGCTACGAGCAGTACTTC CASSKGGAGCYEQYF
TRBJ2-2 - TRBV5-1 many 14 TGCGCCAGCAGCCGGACAGCGAACACCGGGGAGCTGTTTTTT CASSRTANTGELFF